A selection of T cell receptor beta chains follows, all from one sample in a study of identical twins. TCRdb re-derived calls from the 5' RACE reads in MiXCR, one entry per CDR3 protein. The sample lists hundreds of thousands of distinct CDR3 sequences; 7.5% were seen once. The same sample was also used in a study of yellow fever vaccine responses in identical twins.

The sequenced material came from CD8+ T cells sorted from blood. Receptor source: a woman between 18 and 30 years old in good health. Each CDR3 is given with its conserved first and last residue. D genes are given only for firm matches. For some rows the clone size is stated as once, few or many, or as a class when expanded; others skip it.

abundance: many
d_gene: .
v_gene: TRBV12-3/TRBV12-4
j_gene: TRBJ2-5
CDR3nt: TGTGCCAGCACCTCTCGAGAAGAGACCCAGTACTTC
CDR3aa: CASTSREETQYF

abundance: .
d_gene: .
v_gene: TRBV2
j_gene: TRBJ2-1
CDR3nt: TGTGCCAGCAGTGATTGGACATCCTACAATGAGCAGTTCTTC
CDR3aa: CASSDWTSYNEQFF

abundance: many
d_gene: .
v_gene: TRBV20-1
j_gene: TRBJ2-2
CDR3nt: TGCAGTGCTAGAGATCTGCAAGGTACCGGGGAGCTGTTTTTT
CDR3aa: CSARDLQGTGELFF

abundance: many
d_gene: .
v_gene: TRBV24-1
j_gene: TRBJ1-1
CDR3nt: TGTGCCACCAGTGACTTAGGCTATGAAGCTTTCTTT
CDR3aa: CATSDLGYEAFF

abundance: many
d_gene: .
v_gene: TRBV12-3/TRBV12-4
j_gene: TRBJ2-3
CDR3nt: TGTGCCAGCAGTAGTGATGTAGAACCGGGAGATACGCAGTATTTT
CDR3aa: CASSSDVEPGDTQYF

abundance: many
d_gene: .
v_gene: TRBV28
j_gene: TRBJ2-7
CDR3nt: TGTGCCAGCAGTTTTTTACTAGAGGGCGGCGAGCAGTACTTC
CDR3aa: CASSFLLEGGEQYF

abundance: many
d_gene: TRBD2
v_gene: TRBV28
j_gene: TRBJ2-3
CDR3nt: TGTGCCAGCAGCAGAAGGACTAGCGGGAGGCCTTACACAGATACGCAGTATTTT
CDR3aa: CASSRRTSGRPYTDTQYF

abundance: few
d_gene: TRBD1
v_gene: TRBV7-9
j_gene: TRBJ1-4
CDR3nt: TGTGCCAGCAGCTCGCTTCCGGGACAGGGGGATGAAAAACTGTTTTTT
CDR3aa: CASSSLPGQGDEKLFF

abundance: .
d_gene: TRBD1
v_gene: TRBV10-3
j_gene: TRBJ2-1
CDR3nt: TGTGCCATCAGCGACTGGGACAGGGGAAACAATGAGCAGTTCTTC
CDR3aa: CAISDWDRGNNEQFF

abundance: .
d_gene: .
v_gene: TRBV18
j_gene: TRBJ1-2
CDR3nt: TGTGCCAGCTCACACCAAGAGCCTAACTATGGCTACACCTTC
CDR3aa: CASSHQEPNYGYTF

abundance: .
d_gene: TRBD2
v_gene: TRBV12-3/TRBV12-4
j_gene: TRBJ2-3
CDR3nt: TGTGCCAGCAATTTAGCGGGGGGAACAGATACGCAGTATTTT
CDR3aa: CASNLAGGTDTQYF

abundance: .
d_gene: .
v_gene: TRBV20-1
j_gene: TRBJ2-7
CDR3nt: TGCAGTGCTAGAGGACAGGTAGACTACGAGCAGTACTTC
CDR3aa: CSARGQVDYEQYF

abundance: .
d_gene: .
v_gene: TRBV5-5
j_gene: TRBJ1-1
CDR3nt: TGTGCCAGCACCCCGGGGTCGGGGAGCACTGAAGCTTTCTTT
CDR3aa: CASTPGSGSTEAFF

abundance: .
d_gene: TRBD2
v_gene: TRBV12-3/TRBV12-4
j_gene: TRBJ2-5
CDR3nt: TGTGCCAGCAGCCTCAGACTAGCGGTCCAAGAGACCCAGTACTTC
CDR3aa: CASSLRLAVQETQYF

abundance: many
d_gene: .
v_gene: TRBV4-1
j_gene: TRBJ2-1
CDR3nt: TGCGCCAGCAGCCAAGTGCCGGACTCCTACAATGAGCAGTTCTTC
CDR3aa: CASSQVPDSYNEQFF

abundance: .
d_gene: .
v_gene: TRBV27
j_gene: TRBJ2-1
CDR3nt: TGTGCCAGCAGTTTATCTTACAGCGGAGGGCTCAATGAGCAGTTCTTC
CDR3aa: CASSLSYSGGLNEQFF

abundance: .
d_gene: TRBD2
v_gene: TRBV7-9
j_gene: TRBJ2-5
CDR3nt: TGTGCCAGCGCCATAGCGGGGGGGCCGAATTACGAGACCCAGTACTTC
CDR3aa: CASAIAGGPNYETQYF

abundance: many
d_gene: .
v_gene: TRBV5-1
j_gene: TRBJ2-7
CDR3nt: TGCGCCAGCAGCTTGTGGGGTGACGAGCAGTACTTC
CDR3aa: CASSLWGDEQYF

abundance: .
d_gene: TRBD1
v_gene: TRBV7-6
j_gene: TRBJ2-1
CDR3nt: TGTGCCAGCAGCCCCACAGGGGGCCCCTACAATGAGCAGTTCTTC
CDR3aa: CASSPTGGPYNEQFF

abundance: few
d_gene: .
v_gene: TRBV6-5
j_gene: TRBJ2-5
CDR3nt: TGTGCCAGCAGTTACGACAGTGGAGAGACCCAGTACTTC
CDR3aa: CASSYDSGETQYF

abundance: many
d_gene: .
v_gene: TRBV4-1
j_gene: TRBJ2-3
CDR3nt: TGCGCCAGCAGCCAAGTCTCCGACGAGTACACAGATACGCAGTATTTT
CDR3aa: CASSQVSDEYTDTQYF

abundance: few
d_gene: .
v_gene: TRBV7-2
j_gene: TRBJ1-4
CDR3nt: TGTGCCAGCAGCTTACTCTCAGGCGGGGGAAAACTGTTTTTT
CDR3aa: CASSLLSGGGKLFF

abundance: many
d_gene: .
v_gene: TRBV12-3/TRBV12-4
j_gene: TRBJ1-6
CDR3nt: TGTGCCAGCAGTTTAAGGGGGTATAATTCACCCCTCCACTTT
CDR3aa: CASSLRGYNSPLHF

abundance: many
d_gene: .
v_gene: TRBV6-6
j_gene: TRBJ1-2
CDR3nt: TGTGCCTATCGATCAGACTATGGCTACACCTTC
CDR3aa: CAYRSDYGYTF

abundance: few
d_gene: .
v_gene: TRBV6-4
j_gene: TRBJ2-3
CDR3nt: TGTGCCAGCAGTGACTCCGGGGCAGGTACGCAGTATTTT
CDR3aa: CASSDSGAGTQYF

abundance: .
d_gene: .
v_gene: TRBV7-6
j_gene: TRBJ2-7
CDR3nt: TGTGCCAGCAGCTCCCGACTAGGCTACGAGCAGTACTTC
CDR3aa: CASSSRLGYEQYF

abundance: .
d_gene: .
v_gene: TRBV24-1
j_gene: TRBJ2-2
CDR3nt: TGTGCCACCAGTGACGTAACACGTAAGGGGGACACCGGGGAGCTGTTTTTT
CDR3aa: CATSDVTRKGDTGELFF

abundance: few
d_gene: .
v_gene: TRBV28
j_gene: TRBJ2-1
CDR3nt: TGTGCCAGTGAGCCGGGGGGCGGAGAGGGTGAGCAGTTCTTC
CDR3aa: CASEPGGGEGEQFF

abundance: few
d_gene: TRBD1
v_gene: TRBV4-1
j_gene: TRBJ2-1
CDR3nt: TGCGCCAGCAGCCAAGATGACAGGGGTTCGGGGGTGTCCTACAATGAGCAGTTCTTC
CDR3aa: CASSQDDRGSGVSYNEQFF

abundance: .
d_gene: .
v_gene: TRBV12-3/TRBV12-4
j_gene: TRBJ1-4
CDR3nt: TGTGCCAGCAGAGGGGCTAATGAAAAACTGTTTTTT
CDR3aa: CASRGANEKLFF

abundance: many
d_gene: .
v_gene: TRBV3-1
j_gene: TRBJ2-2
CDR3nt: TGTGCCAGCAGCCAAGAAATGAGGACAGCGAACACCGGGGAGCTGTTTTTT
CDR3aa: CASSQEMRTANTGELFF

abundance: .
d_gene: TRBD2
v_gene: TRBV7-9
j_gene: TRBJ2-7
CDR3nt: TGTGCCAGCAGCCCGGGACTAGCGGCGACCTACGAGCAGTACTTC
CDR3aa: CASSPGLAATYEQYF

abundance: .
d_gene: .
v_gene: TRBV4-1
j_gene: TRBJ2-4
CDR3nt: TGCGCCAGCAGCCCAAAGGCGGTTTCAGCCAAAAACATTCAGTACTTC
CDR3aa: CASSPKAVSAKNIQYF

abundance: many
d_gene: .
v_gene: TRBV28
j_gene: TRBJ2-5
CDR3nt: TGTGCCAGCAGTTTCGAGCGGGTTTCGGAGACCCAGTACTTC
CDR3aa: CASSFERVSETQYF

abundance: few
d_gene: TRBD2
v_gene: TRBV7-6
j_gene: TRBJ2-2
CDR3nt: TGTGCCAGCAGCTTAGTAGCGGGAAACACCGGGGAGCTGTTTTTT
CDR3aa: CASSLVAGNTGELFF

abundance: many
d_gene: TRBD2
v_gene: TRBV10-3
j_gene: TRBJ2-1
CDR3nt: TGTGCCATCAGTGACCGCACCCTAGCGGGAATCTCCAATGAGCAGTTCTTC
CDR3aa: CAISDRTLAGISNEQFF

abundance: many
d_gene: .
v_gene: TRBV28
j_gene: TRBJ2-2
CDR3nt: TGTGCCAGCAGTACCTCAAAAACGAACACCGGGGAGCTGTTTTTT
CDR3aa: CASSTSKTNTGELFF

abundance: few
d_gene: TRBD1
v_gene: TRBV15
j_gene: TRBJ1-4
CDR3nt: TGTGCCACCAGCAGATCCCTGCGGGAGGGGGCTGATGAAAAACTGTTTTTT
CDR3aa: CATSRSLREGADEKLFF

abundance: .
d_gene: TRBD1
v_gene: TRBV4-1
j_gene: TRBJ1-2
CDR3nt: TGCGCCAGCAGCCAAGAGGTCCCCAGGGGGGCTGGCTACACCTTC
CDR3aa: CASSQEVPRGAGYTF

abundance: many
d_gene: .
v_gene: TRBV6-5
j_gene: TRBJ1-6
CDR3nt: TGTGCCAGCAGTTCCACCGGGACGCCTCGTTATAATTCACCCCTCCACTTT
CDR3aa: CASSSTGTPRYNSPLHF

abundance: many
d_gene: TRBD2
v_gene: TRBV12-3/TRBV12-4
j_gene: TRBJ2-1
CDR3nt: TGTGCCAGCAGCTCTGGACTAGCGGGAAACAATGAGCAGTTCTTC
CDR3aa: CASSSGLAGNNEQFF